The clone carrying this T cell receptor beta chain was observed a handful of times. These data come from a study of early stage breast cancer tumors. Looking at the study overall: Invasive lobular carcinomas made up about 30% of the 12 ER+/PR+/HER2- tumors.

V was trimmed by 3 bases and J by 5 bases, leaving 17 bases between them. CDR1 and CDR2 (germline): GTSNPN, SVGIG (reference sequence). The CDR3 contains 14 residues. This table comes from immunoSEQ multiplex PCR, and its TCRdb copy is limited to in-frame clones, with some not included. The sample carries some 8,000 clones, roughly 80% recorded once. The chain recombines TRBV30 with TRBJ2-7, with D tentatively TRBD2 (7 bases). The clonotype comes from a person aged 60 to 70 with breast cancer. The specimen sequenced was normal breast tissue next to the tumor. The CDR3 loop is CAWSLTGGFDEQYF. As DNA, the CDR3 is TGTGCCTGGAGCCTCACGGGGGGCTTCGACGAGCAGTACTTC.